This T cell receptor beta chain originates from a study of regulatory T cells in long-lasting Graves disease. Through Arm-PCR of CDR3 regions and iRepertoire HTBI primers, TCR beta libraries were built. Original processing methods: Roughly 65 TRBV and 12 to 15 TRBJ segments were identified across samples. Each CDR3 protein gets one entry after TCRdb re-called the multiplex PCR reads with MiXCR. The V and J calls reflect TCRdb's pipeline rather than the authors' work. Among a few hundred thousand distinct CDR3 sequences, approximately 15% were seen once, and the ten largest hold approximately 19%. Germline CDR1 SGHRS, CDR2 YFSETQ. The CDR3 runs 16 residues. V dropped 3 bases and J dropped 7; count of bases not matched to a gene: 8. The time point was: newly diagnosed GD, antithyroid drugs for less than 3 months. PBMC-derived RNA was used for the TCR library. These sequences were also reported in another study, on T cells in Graves' hyperthyroidism and ophthalmopathy. From that report: Using the HTBI primer set, a first-round RT-PCR was run on the TCR CDR3. In the blood, most expanded thyroid clonotypes above 0.001 appeared as well.

Sequencing used peripheral blood mononuclear cells (PBMCs), obtained at new diagnosis, from a patient treated with antithyroid drugs. The chain is built from TRBV5-1 and TRBJ1-6; 9 bases fit TRBD1. The source of this sequence is a woman aged 45 to 65 with Graves disease. In DNA form, the CDR3 reads TGCGCCAGCAGCTCTAGACAGGGGGAGTTAAATTCACCCCTCCACTTT. Amino acid sequence: CASSSRQGELNSPLHF.